One sample yielded the 12 T cell receptor beta chains listed below, sequenced in a study of cytomegalovirus exposure and HLA in healthy donors. 60 Vbeta and 13 Jbeta primers were used in PCR. The data were produced by immunoSEQ multiplex PCR, yet TCRdb's version contains in-frame clones alone and is incomplete. The data contain 130,000 to 150,000 clones, about 80% of them singletons. The sequenced sample was PBMCs. The receptors come from a male donor in good health and CMV-seropositive.

The chain recombines TRBV13 with TRBJ2-7; TRBD2 is a possible D gene (7 bases). The CDR3 totals 13 residues. The germline gives CDR1 PRHDT, CDR2 FYEKMQ (reference sequence). The V and J ends lost 7 bases and 5 bases respectively, with 15 bases between them. This CDR3 is CASMAAGQDEQYF. CDR3 nucleotide sequence: TGTGCCAGCATGGCAGCGGGACAAGACGAGCAGTACTTC. Full variable domain (outside the CDR3, taken from reference TRBV13 and TRBJ2-7): AAGVIQSPRHLIKEKRETATLKCYPIPRHDTVYWYQQGPGQDPQFLISFYEKMQSDKGSIPDRFSAQQFSDYHSELNMSSLELGDSALYFCASMAAGQDEQYFGPGTRLTVT.

For the CDR3, the DNA is TGCGCCAGCAGCCCTGGTCAGGGGGCAGGGGAAAAACTGTTTTTT. Protein sequence: CASSPGQGAGEKLFF. The gene calls are TRBV5-1 and TRBJ1-4, with 8 nucleotides matching TRBD1. Trimming at V came to 4 bases and at J to 8 bases, leaving 10 bases not matched to a gene. CDR3 length: 15 residues. Per germline, CDR1 SGHRS and CDR2 YFSETQ.

This clone was found a few times. This chain joins TRBV4-1 and TRBJ1-2; 10 bases match TRBD1. The CDR3 runs 18 residues. Germline V gives CDR1 MGHRA, CDR2 YSYEKL. The J segment lost 5 bases and the V segment lost 1 base, leaving 13 bases of the junction unmatched. CDR3 coding DNA: TGCGCCAGCAGCCAAGTATTGGCAGGGACAGGGGCCTATTATGGCTACACCTTC. Translated: CASSQVLAGTGAYYGYTF.

The chain carries TRBV19 and TRBJ1-3; TRBD1 is a possible D gene (5 bases). The CDR3 has 16 residues. The germline V gene has CDR1 LNHDA and CDR2 SQIVND (reference sequence). V lost 5 bases and J lost 0, with 14 bases in between. Here the CDR3 reads CASSPGTRGSGNTIYF. The CDR3 nucleotides read TGTGCCAGTAGTCCGGGGACTCGGGGCTCTGGAAACACCATATATTTT. Full variable domain (outside the CDR3, taken from reference TRBV19 and TRBJ1-3): DGGITQSPKYLFRKEGQNVTLSCEQNLNHDAMYWYRQDPGQGLRLIYYSQIVNDFQKGDIAEGYSVSREKKESFPLTVTSAQKNPTAFYLCASSPGTRGSGNTIYFGEGSWLTVV.

The chain employs TRBV4-3 and TRBJ2-7; D ambiguous. The V end lost 3 bases, the J end lost 3 bases, and 9 bases lay between the germline ends. The germline gives CDR1 LGHNA, CDR2 YSLEER. The CDR3 covers 13 residues. The CDR3 DNA reads as TGCGCCAGCAGCCAGGTCCCGGGCTACGAGCAGTACTTC. Its protein is CASSQVPGYEQYF.

This clone has a handful of counts. This chain connects TRBV28 to TRBJ1-2, with 8 bases aligning to TRBD1. J lost 7 bases, V lost 2 bases, and 9 bases had no gene match. There are 15 residues in the CDR3. CDR1 and CDR2 from the germline V gene are MDHEN and SYDVKM. CDR3 bases: TGTGCCAGCAGTTTAAATCAGGGGGCGCCGGGTGGCTACACCTTC. Its protein is CASSLNQGAPGGYTF.

The V and J genes are TRBV5-4 and TRBJ2-5; 10 positions agree with TRBD2. The J call may be in error: the DNA end matches TRBJ2-7 better. This CDR3 spans 15 amino acids. Germline V CDR1 and CDR2: SGHNT, YYREEE (reference sequence). CDR3 sequence: CASSLESGRAYEQYF. The DNA for the CDR3 is TGTGCCAGCAGCTTGGAAAGCGGGAGGGCCTACGAGCAGTACTTC.

This clone was detected a few times. Other DNA sequences of this sample code for an identical CDR3. V usage is TRBV19 and J usage is TRBJ2-7; D unclear. The length of the CDR3 is 13 residues. V was trimmed by 1 base and J by 3 bases, leaving 7 bases between them. Germline CDR1 and CDR2: LNHDA and SQIVND (reference sequence). In nucleotides, the CDR3 is TGTGCCAGTAGTATAGCGATTAGCTACGAGCAGTACTTC. Protein product: CASSIAISYEQYF.

The chain joins TRBV10-3 to TRBJ2-3; tentative D call: TRBD2 (6 bases). The CDR3 extends over 15 amino acids. With 4 bases removed from V and 0 bases from J, the gap between germline ends came to 11 bases. Germline CDR1 ENHRY, CDR2 SYGVKD. CDR3 in amino acids: CAISGLGTSTDTQYF. CDR3 sequence (DNA): TGTGCCATCAGTGGACTAGGGACTAGCACAGATACGCAGTATTTT.

About this clone itself: An end of the junction differs from the germline gene, which may be a read error. The J gene is TRBJ2-2, the V gene TRBV7-7; maybe TRBD1 (7 bases). Per the germline V gene, CDR1 is SSHAT and CDR2 is FNYEAQ (reference sequence). The CDR3 runs to 14 residues. CDR3 sequence reads: CASSLTGEAGELFF. The CDR3 DNA sequence: TGTGCTAGCAGCTTAACAGGGGAGGCCGGGGAGCTGTTTTTT.

This chain links TRBV9 with TRBJ2-7; 10 nucleotides agree with TRBD1. CDR1 SGDLS and CDR2 YYNGEE come from the germline V gene. The CDR3 runs to 14 residues. V shed 2 bases and J 5 bases; nucleotides not matched to a gene: 4. In DNA, the CDR3 is TGTGCCAGCAGCGTCACGGGACAGGGGCACGAGCAGTACTTC. It is translated as CASSVTGQGHEQYF.

The V call is TRBV5-6, the J call TRBJ2-7, with a weak D call TRBD1 (5 bases). The CDR3 is 12 residues long. V lost 4 bases and J 2 bases, leaving 7 bases between the germline ends. Germline CDR1 reads SGHDT; CDR2 reads YYEEEE. As DNA, the CDR3 is TGTGCCAGCAGCAGCAGGGCCTACGAGCAGTACTTC. Translation gives CASSSRAYEQYF.